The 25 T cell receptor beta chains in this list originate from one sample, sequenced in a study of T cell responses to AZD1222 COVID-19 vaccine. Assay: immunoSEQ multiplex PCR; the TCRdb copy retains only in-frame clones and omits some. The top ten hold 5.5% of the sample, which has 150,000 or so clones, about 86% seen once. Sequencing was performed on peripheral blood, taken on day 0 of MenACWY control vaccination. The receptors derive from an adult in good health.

The CDR3 reads CASSQDGISATNEKLFF. The CDR3 DNA reads as TGCGCCAGCAGCCAAGATGGCATCTCCGCAACTAATGAAAAACTGTTTTTT. This chain joins TRBV4-1 and TRBJ1-4, with D uncertain. There are 17 residues in the CDR3. The V end was cut by 0 bases, the J end by 0 bases, with 11 bases between. Per the germline V gene, CDR1 is MGHRA and CDR2 is YSYEKL.

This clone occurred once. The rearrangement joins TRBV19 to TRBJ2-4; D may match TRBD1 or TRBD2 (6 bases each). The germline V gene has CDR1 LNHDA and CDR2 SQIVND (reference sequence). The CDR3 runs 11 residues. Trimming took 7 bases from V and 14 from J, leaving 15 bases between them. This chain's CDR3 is CASNGAGQKYF. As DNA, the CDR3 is TGTGCCAGTAATGGGGCGGGACAAAAGTACTTC.

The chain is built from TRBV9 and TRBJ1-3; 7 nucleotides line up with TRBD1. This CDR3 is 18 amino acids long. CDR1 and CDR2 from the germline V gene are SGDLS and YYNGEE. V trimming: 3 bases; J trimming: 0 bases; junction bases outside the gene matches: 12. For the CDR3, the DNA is TGTGCCAGCAGCGAACATCGGGGACAGTTCGACTCTGGAAACACCATATATTTT. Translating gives CASSEHRGQFDSGNTIYF.

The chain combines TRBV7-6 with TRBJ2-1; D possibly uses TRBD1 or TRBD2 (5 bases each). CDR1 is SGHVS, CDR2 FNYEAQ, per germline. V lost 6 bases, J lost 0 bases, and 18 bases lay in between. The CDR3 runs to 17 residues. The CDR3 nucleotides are TGTGCCAGCAGTCATCAGAAGGGGAGAAGCTCCTACAATGAGCAGTTCTTC. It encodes CASSHQKGRSSYNEQFF.

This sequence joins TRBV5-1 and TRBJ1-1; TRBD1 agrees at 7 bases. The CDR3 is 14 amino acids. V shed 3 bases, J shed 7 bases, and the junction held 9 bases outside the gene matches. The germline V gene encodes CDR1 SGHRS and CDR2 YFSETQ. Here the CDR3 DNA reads TGCGCCAGCAGCTGGGGGAGGGGGCCGGTTGAAGCTTTCTTT. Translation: CASSWGRGPVEAFF.

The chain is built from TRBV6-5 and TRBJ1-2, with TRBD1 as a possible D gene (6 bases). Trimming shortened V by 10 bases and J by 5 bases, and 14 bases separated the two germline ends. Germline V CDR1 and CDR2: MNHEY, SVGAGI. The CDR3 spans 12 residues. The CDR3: CAIEPQGYGYTF. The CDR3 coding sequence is TGTGCCATCGAACCTCAGGGGTATGGCTACACCTTC.

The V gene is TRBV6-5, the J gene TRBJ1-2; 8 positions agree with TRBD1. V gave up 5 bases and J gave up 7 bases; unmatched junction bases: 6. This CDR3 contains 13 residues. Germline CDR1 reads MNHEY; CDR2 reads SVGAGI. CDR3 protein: CASSPPGQGGYTF. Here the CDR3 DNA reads TGTGCCAGCAGTCCACCAGGACAGGGTGGCTACACCTTC.

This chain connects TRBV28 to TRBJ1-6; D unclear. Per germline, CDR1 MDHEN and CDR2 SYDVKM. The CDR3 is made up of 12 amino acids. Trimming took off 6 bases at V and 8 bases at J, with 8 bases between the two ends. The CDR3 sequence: CASSAVDSPLHF. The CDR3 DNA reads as TGTGCCAGCAGCGCGGTTGATTCACCCCTCCACTTT.

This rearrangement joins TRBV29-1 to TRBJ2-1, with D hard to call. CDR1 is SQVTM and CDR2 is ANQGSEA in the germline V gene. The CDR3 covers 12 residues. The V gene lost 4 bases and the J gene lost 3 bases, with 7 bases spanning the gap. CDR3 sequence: CSVGQLYNEQFF. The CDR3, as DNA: TGCAGCGTTGGTCAGCTCTACAATGAGCAGTTCTTC.

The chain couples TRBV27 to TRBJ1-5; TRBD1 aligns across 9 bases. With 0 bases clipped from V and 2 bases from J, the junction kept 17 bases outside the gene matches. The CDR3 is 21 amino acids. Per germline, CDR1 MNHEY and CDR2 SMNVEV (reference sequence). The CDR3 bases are TGTGCCAGCAGTTTATCGGGAAAGTCGGGACAGGGAACCGTAGGCAATCAGCCCCAGCATTTT. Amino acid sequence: CASSLSGKSGQGTVGNQPQHF.

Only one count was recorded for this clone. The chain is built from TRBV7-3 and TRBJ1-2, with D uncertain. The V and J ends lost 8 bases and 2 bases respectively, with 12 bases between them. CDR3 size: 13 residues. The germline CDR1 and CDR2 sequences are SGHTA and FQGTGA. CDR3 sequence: CASSPGLNYGYTF. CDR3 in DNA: TGTGCCAGCTCACCTGGCCTAAACTATGGCTACACCTTC.

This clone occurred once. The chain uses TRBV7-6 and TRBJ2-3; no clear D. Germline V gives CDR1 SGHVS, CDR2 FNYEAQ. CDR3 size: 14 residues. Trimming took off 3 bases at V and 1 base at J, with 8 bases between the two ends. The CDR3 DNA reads TGTGCCAGCAGCTTTGGGTTGGGCACAGATACGCAGTATTTT. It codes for CASSFGLGTDTQYF.

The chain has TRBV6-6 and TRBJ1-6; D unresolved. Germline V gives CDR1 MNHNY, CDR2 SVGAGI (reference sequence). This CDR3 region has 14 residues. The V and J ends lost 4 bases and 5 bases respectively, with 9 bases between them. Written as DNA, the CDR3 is TGTGCCAGCAGTTTCGGGGATCATAATTCACCCCTCCACTTT. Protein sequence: CASSFGDHNSPLHF.

CDR3 sequence reads: CARDSGPRVETQYF. The CDR3 nucleotides are TGCGCCAGAGACTCTGGACCCCGTGTCGAGACCCAGTACTTC. The chain employs TRBV4-3 and TRBJ2-5; D uncertain. Germline V gene sequence: CDR1 LGHNA, CDR2 YSLEER. Trimming cost V 9 bases and J 5 bases, with 19 bases left between them. The CDR3 has 14 amino acids.

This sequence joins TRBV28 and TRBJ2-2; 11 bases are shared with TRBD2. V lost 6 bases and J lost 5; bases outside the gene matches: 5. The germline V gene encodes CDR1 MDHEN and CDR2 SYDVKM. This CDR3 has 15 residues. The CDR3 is CASSLLAGATGELFF. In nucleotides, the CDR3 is TGTGCCAGCAGCTTACTAGCGGGAGCAACCGGGGAGCTGTTTTTT.

The CDR3 here is CASSLNQGGDYTF. The CDR3 DNA sequence: TGCGCCAGCAGCTTGAACCAGGGAGGTGACTACACCTTC. The chain has TRBV5-1 and TRBJ1-2, with D perhaps matching TRBD1 (5 bases). The germline V gene has CDR1 SGHRS and CDR2 YFSETQ. With 1 base removed from V and 10 bases from J, the gap between germline ends came to 14 bases. This CDR3 region has 13 residues.

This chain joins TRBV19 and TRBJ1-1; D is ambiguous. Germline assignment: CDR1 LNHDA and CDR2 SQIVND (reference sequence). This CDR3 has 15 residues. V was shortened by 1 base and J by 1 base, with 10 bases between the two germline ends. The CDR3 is CASSIGNGWNTEAFF. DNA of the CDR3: TGTGCCAGTAGTATAGGGAACGGATGGAACACTGAAGCTTTCTTT. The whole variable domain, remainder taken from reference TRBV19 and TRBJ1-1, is DGGITQSPKYLFRKEGQNVTLSCEQNLNHDAMYWYRQDPGQGLRLIYYSQIVNDFQKGDIAEGYSVSREKKESFPLTVTSAQKNPTAFYLCASSIGNGWNTEAFFGQGTRLTVV.

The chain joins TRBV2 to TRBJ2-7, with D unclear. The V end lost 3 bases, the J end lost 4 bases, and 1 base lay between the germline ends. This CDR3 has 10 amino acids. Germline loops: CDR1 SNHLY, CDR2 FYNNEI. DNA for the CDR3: TGTGCCAGCAGTGAGTACGAGCAGTACTTC. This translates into CASSEYEQYF.

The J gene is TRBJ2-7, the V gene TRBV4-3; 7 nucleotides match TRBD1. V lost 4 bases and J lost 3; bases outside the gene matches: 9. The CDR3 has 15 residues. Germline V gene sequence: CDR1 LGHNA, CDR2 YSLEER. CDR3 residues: CASSPDRLTLYEQYF. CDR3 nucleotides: TGCGCCAGCAGCCCGGACAGGTTGACCCTCTACGAGCAGTACTTC.

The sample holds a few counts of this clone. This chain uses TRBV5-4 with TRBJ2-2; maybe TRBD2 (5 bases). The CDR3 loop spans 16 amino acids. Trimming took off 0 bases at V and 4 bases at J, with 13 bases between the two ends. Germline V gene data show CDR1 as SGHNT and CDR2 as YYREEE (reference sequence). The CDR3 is CASSLAERVSTGELFF. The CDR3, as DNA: TGTGCCAGCAGCTTGGCGGAGAGGGTTAGCACCGGGGAGCTGTTTTTT. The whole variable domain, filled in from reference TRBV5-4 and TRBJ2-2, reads ETGVTQSPTHLIKTRGQQVTLRCSSQSGHNTVSWYQQALGQGPQFIFQYYREEENGRGNFPPRFSGLQFPNYSSELNVNALELDDSALYLCASSLAERVSTGELFFGEGSRLTVL.

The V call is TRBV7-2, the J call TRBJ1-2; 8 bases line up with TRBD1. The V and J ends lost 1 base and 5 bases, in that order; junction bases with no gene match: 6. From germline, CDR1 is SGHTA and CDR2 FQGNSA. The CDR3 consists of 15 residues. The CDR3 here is CASSLGTGNRYGYTF. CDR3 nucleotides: TGTGCCAGCAGCTTAGGGACAGGGAATCGGTATGGCTACACCTTC.

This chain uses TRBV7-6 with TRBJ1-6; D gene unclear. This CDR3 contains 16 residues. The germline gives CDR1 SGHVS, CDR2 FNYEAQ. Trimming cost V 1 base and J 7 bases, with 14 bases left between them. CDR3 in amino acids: CASSLERGRWNSPLHF. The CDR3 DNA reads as TGTGCCAGCAGCTTAGAAAGAGGGAGGTGGAATTCACCCCTCCACTTT. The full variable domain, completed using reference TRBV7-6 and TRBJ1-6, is GAGVSQSPRYKVTKRGQDVALRCDPISGHVSLYWYRQALGQGPEFLTYFNYEAQQDKSGLPNDRFSAERPEGSISTLTIQRTEQRDSAMYRCASSLERGRWNSPLHFGNGTRLTVT.

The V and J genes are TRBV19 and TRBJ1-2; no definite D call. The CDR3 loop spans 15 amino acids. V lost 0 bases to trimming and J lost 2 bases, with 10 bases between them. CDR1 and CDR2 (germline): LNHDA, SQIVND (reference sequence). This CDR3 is CASSIDHRLNYGYTF. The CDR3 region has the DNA TGTGCCAGTAGTATAGATCACAGACTGAACTATGGCTACACCTTC. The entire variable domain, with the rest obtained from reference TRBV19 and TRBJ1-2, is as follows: DGGITQSPKYLFRKEGQNVTLSCEQNLNHDAMYWYRQDPGQGLRLIYYSQIVNDFQKGDIAEGYSVSREKKESFPLTVTSAQKNPTAFYLCASSIDHRLNYGYTFGSGTRLTVV.

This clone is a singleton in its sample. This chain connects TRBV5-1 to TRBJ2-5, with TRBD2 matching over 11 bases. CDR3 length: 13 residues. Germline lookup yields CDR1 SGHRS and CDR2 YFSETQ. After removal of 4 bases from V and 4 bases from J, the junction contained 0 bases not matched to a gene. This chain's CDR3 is CASSLAGGETQYF. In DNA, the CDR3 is TGCGCCAGCAGCCTAGCGGGGGGAGAGACCCAGTACTTC.

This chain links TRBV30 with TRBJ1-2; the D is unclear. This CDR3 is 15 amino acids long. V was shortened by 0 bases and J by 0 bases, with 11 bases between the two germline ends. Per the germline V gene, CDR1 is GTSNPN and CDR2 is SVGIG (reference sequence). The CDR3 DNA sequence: TGTGCCTGGAGTGTAACCGGACTGGCTAACTATGGCTACACCTTC. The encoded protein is CAWSVTGLANYGYTF.